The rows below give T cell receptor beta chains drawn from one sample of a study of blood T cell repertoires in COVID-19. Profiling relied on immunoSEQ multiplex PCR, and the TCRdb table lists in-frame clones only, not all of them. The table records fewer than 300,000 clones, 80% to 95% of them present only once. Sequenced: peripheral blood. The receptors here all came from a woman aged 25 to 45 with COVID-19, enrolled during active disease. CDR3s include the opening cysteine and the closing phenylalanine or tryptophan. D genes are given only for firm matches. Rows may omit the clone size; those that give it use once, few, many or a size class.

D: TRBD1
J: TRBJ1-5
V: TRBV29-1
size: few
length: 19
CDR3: CSVERGTGTAPLSNQPQHF
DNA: TGCAGCGTTGAGAGGGGTACAGGGACAGCTCCTTTAAGCAATCAGCCCCAGCATTTT

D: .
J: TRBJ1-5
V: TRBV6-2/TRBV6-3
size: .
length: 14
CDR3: CASSYDGEGQPQHF
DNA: TGTGCCAGCAGTTATGACGGGGAGGGGCAGCCCCAGCATTTT

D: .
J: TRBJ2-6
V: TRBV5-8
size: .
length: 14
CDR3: CASSLTGKVIVLTF
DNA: TGTGCCAGCAGCTTGACGGGGAAAGTCATCGTCCTGACTTTC

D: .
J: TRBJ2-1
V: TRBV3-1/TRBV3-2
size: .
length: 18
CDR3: CASSQGGLAEYSFKEQFF
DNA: TGTGCCAGCAGCCAGGGGGGGCTAGCGGAATATTCTTTTAAAGAGCAGTTCTTC

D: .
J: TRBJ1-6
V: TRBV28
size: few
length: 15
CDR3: CASLRGRSYNSPLHF
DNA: TGTGCCAGCTTAAGGGGCCGCTCCTATAATTCACCCCTCCACTTT

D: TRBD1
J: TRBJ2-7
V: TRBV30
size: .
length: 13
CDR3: CALLTGGGHEQYF
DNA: TGTGCCTTGCTGACAGGGGGCGGCCACGAGCAGTACTTC

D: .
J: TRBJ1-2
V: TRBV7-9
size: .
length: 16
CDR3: CASSQGRLQGGYGYTF
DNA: TGTGCCAGCAGCCAGGGGCGACTACAGGGCGGCTATGGCTACACCTTC

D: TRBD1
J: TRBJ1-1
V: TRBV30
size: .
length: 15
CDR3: CAWSPGTGGITEAFF
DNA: TGTGCCTGGAGCCCCGGGACAGGGGGCATCACTGAAGCTTTCTTT

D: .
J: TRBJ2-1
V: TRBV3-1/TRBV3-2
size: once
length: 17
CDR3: CASSQHRGISSYNEQFF
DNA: TGTGCCAGCAGCCAACATAGGGGAATCAGCTCCTACAATGAGCAGTTCTTC

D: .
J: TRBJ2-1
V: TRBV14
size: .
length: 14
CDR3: CASSQEIQGNEQFF
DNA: TGTGCCAGCAGCCAAGAGATACAGGGCAATGAGCAGTTCTTC

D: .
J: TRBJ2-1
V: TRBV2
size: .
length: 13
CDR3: CASRFARYNEQFF
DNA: TGTGCCAGCAGGTTCGCCAGGTACAATGAGCAGTTCTTC

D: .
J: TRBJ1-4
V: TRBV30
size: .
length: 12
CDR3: CAWSDTAEKLFF
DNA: TGTGCCTGGTCCGATACAGCTGAAAAACTGTTTTTT

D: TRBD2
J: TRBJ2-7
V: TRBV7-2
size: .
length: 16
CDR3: CASSLEAASGVYEQYF
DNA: TGTGCCAGCAGCTTAGAGGCGGCTAGCGGGGTCTACGAGCAGTACTTC

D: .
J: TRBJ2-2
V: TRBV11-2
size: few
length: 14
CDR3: CASSLTGLTGELFF
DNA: TGTGCCAGCAGCTTAACAGGGTTGACCGGGGAGCTGTTTTTT

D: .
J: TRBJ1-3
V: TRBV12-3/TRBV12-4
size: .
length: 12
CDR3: CASSPAGNTIYF
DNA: TGTGCCAGCAGCCCGGCTGGAAACACCATATATTTT

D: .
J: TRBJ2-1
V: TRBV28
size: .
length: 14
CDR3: CASSLRDSYNEQFF
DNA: TGTGCCAGCAGTTTACGGGATTCCTACAATGAGCAGTTCTTC

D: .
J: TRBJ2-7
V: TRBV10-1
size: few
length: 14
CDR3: CASSESVRGYEQYF
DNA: TGCGCCAGCAGTGAGTCAGTTAGGGGCTACGAGCAGTACTTC

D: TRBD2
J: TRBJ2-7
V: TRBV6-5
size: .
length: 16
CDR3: CASSSGTSGSFYEQYF
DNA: TGTGCCAGCAGTTCTGGGACTAGCGGGAGTTTCTACGAGCAGTACTTC

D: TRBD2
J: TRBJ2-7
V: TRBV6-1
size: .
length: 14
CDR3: CASSEGGGLYEQYF
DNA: TGTGCCAGCAGTGAGGGGGGGGGACTCTACGAGCAGTACTTC

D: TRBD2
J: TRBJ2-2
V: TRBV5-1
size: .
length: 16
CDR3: CASSLPAGGPTGELFF
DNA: TGCGCCAGCAGCTTGCCAGCGGGAGGGCCAACCGGGGAGCTGTTTTTT

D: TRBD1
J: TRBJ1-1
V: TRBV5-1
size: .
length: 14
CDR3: CASSPGTGGTEAFF
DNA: TGCGCCAGCAGCCCCGGGACAGGGGGCACTGAAGCTTTCTTT

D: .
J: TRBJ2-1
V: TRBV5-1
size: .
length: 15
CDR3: CASSLQGRSYNEQFF
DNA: TGCGCCAGCAGCTTGCAGGGGCGCTCCTACAATGAGCAGTTCTTC

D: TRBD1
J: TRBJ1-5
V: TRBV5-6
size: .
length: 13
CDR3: CASSFSGGQPQHF
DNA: TGTGCCAGCAGCTTTTCAGGGGGGCAGCCCCAGCATTTT

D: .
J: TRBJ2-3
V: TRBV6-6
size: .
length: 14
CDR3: CASRQRQPTDTQYF
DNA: TGTGCCAGCCGACAGCGACAGCCAACAGATACGCAGTATTTT

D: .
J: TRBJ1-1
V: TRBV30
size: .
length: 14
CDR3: CACTGGGVNTEAFF
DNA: TGTGCCTGTACCGGAGGGGGGGTTAACACTGAAGCTTTCTTT

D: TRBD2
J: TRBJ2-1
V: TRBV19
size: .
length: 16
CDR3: CASTSGLYSSYNEQFF
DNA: TGTGCCAGTACTAGCGGCCTCTATAGCTCCTACAATGAGCAGTTCTTC

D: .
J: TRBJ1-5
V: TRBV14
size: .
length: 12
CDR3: CASSQQNQPQHF
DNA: TGTGCCAGCAGCCAACAAAATCAGCCCCAGCATTTT

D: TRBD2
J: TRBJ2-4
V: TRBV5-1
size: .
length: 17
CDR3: CASSPGTSGRAEDIQYF
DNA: TGCGCCAGCAGCCCCGGGACTAGCGGGAGGGCCGAGGACATTCAGTACTTC

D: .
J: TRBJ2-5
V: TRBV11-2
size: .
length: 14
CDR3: CASSFDQGGGTQYF
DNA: TGTGCCAGCAGCTTTGACCAGGGGGGTGGGACCCAGTACTTC

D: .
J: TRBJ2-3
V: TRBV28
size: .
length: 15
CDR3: CASSLQGTSTDTQYF
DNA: TGTGCCAGCAGTTTGCAGGGAACTAGCACAGATACGCAGTATTTT

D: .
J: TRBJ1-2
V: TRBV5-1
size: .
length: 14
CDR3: CASSLVSQGNGYTF
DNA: TGCGCCAGCAGCTTGGTATCTCAGGGGAATGGCTACACCTTC

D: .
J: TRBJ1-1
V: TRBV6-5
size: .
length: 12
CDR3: CASNFLGSEAFF
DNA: TGTGCCAGCAACTTTCTAGGCTCTGAAGCTTTCTTT

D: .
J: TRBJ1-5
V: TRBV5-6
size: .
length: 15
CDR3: CASSLGGNDNQPQHF
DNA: TGTGCCAGCAGCTTGGGGGGCAATGACAATCAGCCCCAGCATTTT

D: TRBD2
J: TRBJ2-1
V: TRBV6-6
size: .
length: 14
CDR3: CASRRSSGSNEQFF
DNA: TGTGCCAGCCGACGGTCTAGCGGGAGTAATGAGCAGTTCTTC

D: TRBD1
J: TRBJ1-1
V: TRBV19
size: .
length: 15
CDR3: CASSRGQGWATEAFF
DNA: TGTGCCAGTAGTAGGGGACAGGGTTGGGCCACTGAAGCTTTCTTT

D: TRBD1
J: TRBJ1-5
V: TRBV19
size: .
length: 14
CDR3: CASTYRDRDQPQHF
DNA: TGTGCCAGCACCTACCGGGACAGGGATCAGCCCCAGCATTTT

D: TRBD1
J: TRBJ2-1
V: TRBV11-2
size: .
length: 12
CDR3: CASSLGDRVLFF
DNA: TGTGCCAGCAGCTTAGGCGACAGGGTTTTGTTCTTC

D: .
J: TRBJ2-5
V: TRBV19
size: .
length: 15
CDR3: CASSPQTEYQETQYF
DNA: TGTGCCAGTAGTCCCCAGACAGAGTACCAAGAGACCCAGTACTTC

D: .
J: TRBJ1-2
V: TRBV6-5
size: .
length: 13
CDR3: CASRGAASGGYTF
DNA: TGTGCCAGCCGCGGAGCAGCTTCGGGTGGCTACACCTTC

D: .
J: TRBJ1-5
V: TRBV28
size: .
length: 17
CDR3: CASTTNWGAGGNQPQHF
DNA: TGTGCCAGCACCACGAATTGGGGAGCAGGGGGCAATCAGCCCCAGCATTTT

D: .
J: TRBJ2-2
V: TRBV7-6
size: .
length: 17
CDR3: CASSSRVASANTGELFF
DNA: TGTGCCAGCAGCTCCAGGGTGGCTAGCGCGAACACCGGGGAGCTGTTTTTT

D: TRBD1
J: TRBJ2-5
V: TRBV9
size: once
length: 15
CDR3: CASSPHQGVRETQYF
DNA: TGTGCCAGCAGCCCTCACCAGGGGGTCAGGGAGACCCAGTACTTC